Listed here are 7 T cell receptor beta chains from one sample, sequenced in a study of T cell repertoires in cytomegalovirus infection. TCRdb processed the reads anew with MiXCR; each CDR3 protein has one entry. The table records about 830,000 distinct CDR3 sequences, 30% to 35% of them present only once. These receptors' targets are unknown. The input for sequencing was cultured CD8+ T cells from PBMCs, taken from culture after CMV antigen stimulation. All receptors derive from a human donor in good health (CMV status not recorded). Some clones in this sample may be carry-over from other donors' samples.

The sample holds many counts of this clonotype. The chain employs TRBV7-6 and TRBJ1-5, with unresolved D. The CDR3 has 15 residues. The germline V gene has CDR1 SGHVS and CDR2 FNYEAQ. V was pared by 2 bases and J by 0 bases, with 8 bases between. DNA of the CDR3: TGTGCCAGCAGCTTATATGAGAATAGCAATCAGCCCCAGCATTTT. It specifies CASSLYENSNQPQHF.

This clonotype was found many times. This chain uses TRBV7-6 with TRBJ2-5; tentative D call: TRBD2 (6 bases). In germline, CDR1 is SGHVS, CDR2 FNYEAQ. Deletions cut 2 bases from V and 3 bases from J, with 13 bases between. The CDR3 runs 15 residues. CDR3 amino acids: CASSLRPWGEETQYF. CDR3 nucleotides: TGTGCCAGCAGCTTACGACCCTGGGGGGAAGAGACCCAGTACTTC.

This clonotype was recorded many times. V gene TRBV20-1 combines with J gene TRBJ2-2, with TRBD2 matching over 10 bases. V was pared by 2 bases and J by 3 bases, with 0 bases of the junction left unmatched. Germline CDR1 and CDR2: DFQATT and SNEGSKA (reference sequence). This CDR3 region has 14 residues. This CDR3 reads CSARLAGDTGELFF. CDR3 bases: TGCAGTGCTAGACTAGCGGGGGACACCGGGGAGCTGTTTTTT.

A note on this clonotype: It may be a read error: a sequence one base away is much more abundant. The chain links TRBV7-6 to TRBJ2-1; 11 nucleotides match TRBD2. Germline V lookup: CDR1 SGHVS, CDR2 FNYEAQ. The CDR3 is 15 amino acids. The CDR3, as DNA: TGTGTCAGCTCACCGGCGCTAGCGGGGGGCCATGAGCAGTTCTTC. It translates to CVSSPALAGGHEQFF.

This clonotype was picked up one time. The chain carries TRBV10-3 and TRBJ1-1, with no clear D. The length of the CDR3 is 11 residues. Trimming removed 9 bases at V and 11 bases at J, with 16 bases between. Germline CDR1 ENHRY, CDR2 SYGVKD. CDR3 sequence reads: CAIGSSQQAFF. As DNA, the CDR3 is TGTGCCATTGGGTCCTCCCAGCAGGCTTTCTTT.

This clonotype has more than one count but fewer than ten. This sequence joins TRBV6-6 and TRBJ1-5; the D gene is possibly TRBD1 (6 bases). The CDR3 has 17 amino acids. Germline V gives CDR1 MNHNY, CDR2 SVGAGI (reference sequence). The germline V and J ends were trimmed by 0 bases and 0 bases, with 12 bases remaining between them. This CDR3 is CASSYSTGPHSNQPQHF. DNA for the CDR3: TGTGCCAGCAGTTACTCTACAGGGCCCCATAGCAATCAGCCCCAGCATTTT.

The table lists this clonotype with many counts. The chain's CDR3 is CASTGQDLNQPQHF. In DNA, the CDR3 is TGTGCCAGCACCGGACAGGATCTCAATCAGCCCCAGCATTTT. This chain joins TRBV7-9 and TRBJ1-5; 7 bases match TRBD1. The germline V gene has CDR1 SEHNR and CDR2 FQNEAQ (reference sequence). There are 14 residues in the CDR3. V gave up 7 bases and J gave up 3 bases; unmatched junction bases: 6.